The entry that follows covers one T cell receptor beta chain sequence. These data belong to a study of blood T cell repertoires in COVID-19. For the study at large: Italy, Spain and the United States were the sources of the convalescent and acute COVID-19 samples.

The CDR3 contains 16 residues. V shed 5 bases, J shed 2 bases, and the junction held 6 bases outside the gene matches. Per germline, CDR1 SSHAT and CDR2 FNYEAQ (reference sequence). Recovered Cohort 3 donors showed two negative PCRs, clearance, or symptom resolution. In the source study's methods: Estimation of nucleated cell counts relied on the amplification of reference gene primers. The repertoire was sequenced with immunoSEQ multiplex PCR; TCRdb's copy has only in-frame clones and lacks some. D and trimming were read from the DNA, whereas the V and J calls and clone size are those reported in that table. The table records under 250,000 clones, around 90% of them present only once.

The source of this sequence is a man between 25 and 39 years old who had recovered from COVID-19. The chain recombines TRBV7-7 with TRBJ2-1; 10 bases agree with TRBD2. Sequenced material: PBMCs or T cells enriched from blood (not recorded which). CDR3 nucleotide sequence: TGTGCCAGCAGCCCACCGGGACTAGCGCCCTACAATGAGCAGTTCTTC. Translated, it gives CASSPPGLAPYNEQFF.